This TCR beta chain is from a study of beta chain features in type 1 diabetes (dated by TCRdb to between 2017 and 2018). Notes on the research overall: Mean age, gender distribution, total cell number and subset yield did not differ between patients and healthy donors. Across all samples, fewer than 110,000,000 sorted cells were examined, and cell number per subset correlated strongly with RNA yield. The study compared TCRB repertoires of sorted circulating CD4+ T cell subsets between recently diagnosed type 1 diabetes patients and matched healthy donors. Whereas all 28 donors provided naive and central memory subsets, regulatory and stem cell-like memory subsets were isolated from just 8 patients and about 8 healthy donors.

The High Capacity cDNA Reverse Transcription Kit was used to reverse transcribe all of the isolated RNA, meaning that expressed TCRB transcripts were what got sequenced. Deep immunoSEQ sequencing was performed on naive, central memory and regulatory T cell samples, with an average of around 3.5 million total reads per sample. Sorted cells were lysed in RLT buffer and RNA was extracted with DNase-treated RNeasy Micro or Mini kits, depending on cell number. Each cell subset was processed separately to prevent cross-contamination, with patient and healthy donor samples processed together. TCRB sequences were amplified from cDNA with the immunoSEQ multiplex PCR, producing 87-bp fragments spanning the CDR3 region. Sequencing of the amplicons was performed on the Illumina HiSeq platform. Turning to the authors' computational methods: PCR bias was corrected computationally using synthetic template baselines, and reads within Hamming distance 2 were collapsed, with unmergeable singletons discarded. Reads were aligned against IMGT to assign V, D and J genes, CDR3 length and insertions or deletions at six rearrangement sites. Within each subset, clonotype counts were normalized to sorted cell number, and only after that were true diversity and Gini coefficients computed with the tcR R package. Repertoire sharing was quantified using the overlap coefficient calculated on TCRB nucleotide sequences. Out-of-frame TCRB sequences from naive cells were analyzed to stand in for the pre-selection repertoire. TCRdb's version of the immuneACCESS table is confined to in-frame rearrangements and falls short of the full clone set. An unresolved V gene accounts for under half of the shortfall where checked; the remainder is of unknown origin. Clone size and the V and J calls come from that table; the DNA yielded D and trimming. The sample table records 360,000 or so clones; about 20% of these occur just once. The biggest ten clones account for around 0.04% of the sample.

Points on this clone: No cognate antigen has been identified for it. Nothing much larger sits one base from this clone, and base qualities are not available.

Unmatched junction bases come to 4, with V trimmed by 3 bases and J by 2 bases. Via the germline V gene, CDR1 is SGHRS and CDR2 YFSETQ. Taken from cysteine to phenylalanine, the CDR3 has 14 residues. Only CDR3 DNA remains: 42 bases, in frame from the first base. Each donor gave one peripheral blood draw, approximately 120 mL on average, collected into heparinised tubes. A BD FACSAria II and a panel including CD45RO, CCR7, CD25, CD127, CD95 and CD27 were used to sort naive, central memory, regulatory and stem cell-like memory CD4+ T cells. Every sorted population had a purity above 95%. PBMCs were isolated immediately by Lymphoprep density gradient centrifugation and stained directly without culture. So that batch effects would be minimized, each experiment stained and sorted samples in pairs, pairing one healthy donor with one patient. Summary of the overall study and its limitations: Because small numbers of individuals were included in the HLA sub-analyses, any influence of HLA type on TCRB rearrangement was left unresolved. At VDJ recombination sites, type 1 diabetes patients had fewer insertions and more deleted nucleotides, which implies abnormalities in thymic rearrangement. PCR might favor shorter templates, but patient and control samples were amplified and corrected together, so any skew would affect both groups equally. The naive, central memory and regulatory TCRB repertoires appeared to resemble one another more closely among patients than among healthy donors. A moderate but significant shortening of TCRB CDR3 length was observed in type 1 diabetes patients in all four CD4+ subsets. Because cDNA was sequenced instead of genomic DNA, activated cells with high expression could be over-represented, although the groups did not differ in activation or CD3 levels.

Sequenced material: naive CD4+ T cells from blood. The sample's cell subset or site label is to be understood as: true naive CD4+ T cells. In this chain, TRBV5-1 is recombined with TRBJ2-7, and 8 bases in between align with TRBD1. The receptor was derived from a woman between 18 and 29 years old in good health. The DNA reads TGCGCCAGCAGCTCTGACAGGGGTGCCTACGAGCAGTACTTC. This translates into CASSSDRGAYEQYF.